This TCR beta chain was profiled in a study of metastatic and nonmetastatic thyroid tumors. About the study: Across peripheral blood and tumor or nodule tissue samples taken from malignant and benign thyroid patients, the repertoires were compared with one another. The study, taken as a whole, reports: It was reportedly found that TCR beta diversity was significantly higher in malignant thyroid tumors than in benign nodules, a difference seen in both blood and tumor samples.

In regard to this clone: Its cognate antigen is unknown.

Each patient went into thyroid surgery without having received any treatment. TCRdb reanalyzed the PCR reads with MiXCR. The sample has 50,000 or so clones, around a quarter seen once. The germline V and J ends were trimmed by 5 bases and 7 bases, with 9 bases remaining between them. The CDR3 has 12 amino acids. Per germline, CDR1 LNHNV and CDR2 YYDKDF (reference sequence). The V call is TRBV15, the J call TRBJ1-5; D perhaps matches TRBD1 (5 bases). Material: blood. The origin of this receptor is a male donor with papillary thyroid cancer or a benign thyroid nodule (not recorded which). Some clones in this sample may be carry-over from other donors' samples. The CDR3: CATSPGDQPQHF. DNA for the CDR3: TGTGCCACCAGCCCCGGGGACCAGCCCCAGCATTTT.